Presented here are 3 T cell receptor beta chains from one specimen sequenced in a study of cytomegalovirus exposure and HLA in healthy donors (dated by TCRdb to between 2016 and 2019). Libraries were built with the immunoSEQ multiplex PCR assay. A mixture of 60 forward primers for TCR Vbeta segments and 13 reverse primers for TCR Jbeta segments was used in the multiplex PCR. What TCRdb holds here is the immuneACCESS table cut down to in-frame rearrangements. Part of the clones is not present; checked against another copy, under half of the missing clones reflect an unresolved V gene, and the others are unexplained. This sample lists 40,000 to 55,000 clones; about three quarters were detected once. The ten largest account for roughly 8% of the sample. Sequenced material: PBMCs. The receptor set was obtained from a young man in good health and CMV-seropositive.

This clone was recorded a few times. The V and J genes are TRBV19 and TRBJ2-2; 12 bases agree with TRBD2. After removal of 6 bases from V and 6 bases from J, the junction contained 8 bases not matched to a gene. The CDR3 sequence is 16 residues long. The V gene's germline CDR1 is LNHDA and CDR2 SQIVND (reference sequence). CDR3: CASSPGLAGESGELFF. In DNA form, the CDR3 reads TGTGCCAGTAGCCCGGGACTAGCGGGTGAATCCGGGGAGCTGTTTTTT.

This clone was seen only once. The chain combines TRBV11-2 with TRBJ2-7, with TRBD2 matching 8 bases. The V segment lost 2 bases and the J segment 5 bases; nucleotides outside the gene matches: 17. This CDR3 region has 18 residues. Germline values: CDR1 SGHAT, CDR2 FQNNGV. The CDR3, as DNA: TGTGCCAGCAGCTTATCTACGGGCGTTAGGACTAGCCGGAACGAGCAGTACTTC. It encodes CASSLSTGVRTSRNEQYF. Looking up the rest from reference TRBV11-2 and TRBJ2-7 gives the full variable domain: EAGVAQSPRYKIIEKRQSVAFWCNPISGHATLYWYQQILGQGPKLLIQFQNNGVVDDSQLPKDRFSAERLKGVDSTLKIQPAKLEDSAVYLCASSLSTGVRTSRNEQYFGPGTRLTVT.

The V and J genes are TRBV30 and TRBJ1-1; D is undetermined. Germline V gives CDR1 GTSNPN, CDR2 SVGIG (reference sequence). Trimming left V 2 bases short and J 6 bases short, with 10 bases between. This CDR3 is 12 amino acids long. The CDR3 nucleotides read TGTGCCTGGAGTATTAGACGGGCTGAAGCTTTCTTT. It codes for CAWSIRRAEAFF.